This T cell receptor beta chain was sequenced for a study of early T cells in non-severe SARS-CoV-2 infection. Study-level information: Alpha and beta chains were unpaired, from unsorted whole-blood bulk RNA. General study findings and limits: In VDJdb matching, anti-spike CD8 responses were favored while private and CD4 specificities went missing.

Unique molecular identifier tags were affixed to discrete cDNA molecules. TCRdb re-called the 5' RACE reads with MiXCR, one entry per CDR3 protein. The top ten hold about 9.3% of the sample, which has about 55,000 distinct CDR3 sequences, approximately 13% seen once. This clonotype was picked up a small number of times. What it binds is not known. With V trimmed by 7 bases and J by 5 bases, 9 bases remained unmatched. The CDR3 runs to 16 residues. The sequences come from whole blood, collected at baseline. This TCR came from an adult who was a healthcare worker with PCR-confirmed SARS-CoV-2 infection or an uninfected control (not recorded which). The gene calls are TRBV12-3 or TRBV12-4 and TRBJ2-1, with 12 positions matching TRBD2. The CDR3 coding sequence is TGTGCCAGCAAGCCAGGACTAGCGGGGATGCACAATGAGCAGTTCTTC. This sequence encodes CASKPGLAGMHNEQFF.